These T cell receptor beta chains were read from a single sample in a study of T cells in Graves' hyperthyroidism and ophthalmopathy. TCRdb fed the multiplex PCR reads into MiXCR, producing one record per CDR3 protein. Among roughly 330,000 distinct CDR3 sequences listed, around 16% were seen once. The specimen sequenced was blood. The receptors originated from a man younger than 40 with Graves' hyperthyroidism. The CDR3 runs from the conserved cysteine through the conserved F or W. Fields, in order: J gene, D gene, V gene, clone size, CDR3 protein, CDR3 DNA. D genes are given only for firm matches. Clone size, where shown, is once, few, many, or a class for clones that have expanded.

>TRBJ2-1|TRBD2|TRBV5-1|many
CASSFSSGGGSNEQFF
TGCGCCAGCAGCTTCTCTAGCGGGGGGGGCAGCAATGAGCAGTTCTTC
>TRBJ1-5|TRBD1|TRBV2|many
CASSAGTGGSSSWGSNQPQHF
TGTGCCAGCAGTGCCGGGACAGGGGGGAGTAGTTCTTGGGGTAGCAATCAGCCCCAGCATTTT
>TRBJ2-7|TRBD1|TRBV5-6|few
CASSLTGEDYEQYF
TGTGCCAGCAGCTTGACAGGGGAAGACTACGAGCAGTACTTC
>TRBJ2-7|.|TRBV24-1|many
CATSDGYEQYF
TGTGCCACCAGTGATGGGTACGAGCAGTACTTC
>TRBJ2-5|.|TRBV5-1|many
CASSSTQRETQYF
TGCGCCAGCAGCTCGACTCAGCGTGAGACCCAGTACTTC
>TRBJ1-1|.|TRBV30|few
CAWSGQENTEAFF
TGTGCCTGGAGTGGACAAGAGAACACTGAAGCTTTCTTT
>TRBJ2-7|.|TRBV15|many
CATSRGGVSSYEQYF
TGTGCCACCAGCAGAGGGGGCGTTAGCTCCTACGAGCAGTACTTC
>TRBJ2-3|TRBD2|TRBV20-1|.
CSARTGGPRADTQYF
TGCAGTGCTAGGACGGGAGGGCCGCGTGCAGATACGCAGTATTTT
>TRBJ2-1|TRBD2|TRBV20-1|many
CSAGARTSGAYNEQFF
TGCAGTGCTGGCGCGAGGACTAGTGGGGCCTACAATGAGCAGTTCTTC
>TRBJ2-3|.|TRBV10-3|many
CAIKASPSTDTQYF
TGTGCCATCAAGGCTAGCCCTAGCACAGATACGCAGTATTTT
>TRBJ2-1|TRBD2|TRBV10-3|many
CAISENPGASGRNEQFF
TGTGCCATCAGTGAAAATCCGGGGGCTAGCGGGAGGAATGAGCAGTTCTTC
>TRBJ1-5|.|TRBV6-1|.
CASRGGLYTNQPQHF
TGTGCCAGCAGGGGCGGTCTTTATACTAATCAGCCCCAGCATTTT
>TRBJ2-7|.|TRBV27|many
CASSIIGQYF
TGTGCCAGCAGCATTATAGGGCAGTACTTC
>TRBJ2-3|TRBD2|TRBV5-4|few
CASSSSGARDTQYF
TGTGCCAGCAGCTCTAGCGGGGCTCGGGATACGCAGTATTTT
>TRBJ1-4|TRBD1|TRBV4-2|few
CASSQDGTENEKLFF
TGTGCCAGCAGCCAAGACGGGACAGAGAATGAAAAACTGTTTTTT
>TRBJ1-1|.|TRBV29-1|.
CSAAAGRDFTEAFF
TGCAGCGCTGCCGCGGGCCGGGACTTCACTGAAGCTTTCTTT
>TRBJ2-3|.|TRBV24-1|.
CATAGPWATDTQYF
TGTGCCACCGCGGGCCCCTGGGCGACAGATACGCAGTATTTT
>TRBJ2-1|TRBD2|TRBV6-1|once
CASSPSGTSAYNEQFF
TGTGCCAGCAGCCCCTCCGGGACTAGCGCCTACAATGAGCAGTTCTTC
>TRBJ1-1|.|TRBV7-8|many
CASSPDTVAAFF
TGTGCCAGCAGCCCTGACACCGTCGCCGCTTTCTTT
>TRBJ1-3|.|TRBV30|many
CAWWDWPENTIYF
TGTGCCTGGTGGGACTGGCCGGAAAACACCATATATTTT
>TRBJ2-1|.|TRBV6-1|few
CASSAGPYLDYNEQFF
TGTGCCAGCAGTGCCGGACCTTACCTTGATTACAATGAGCAGTTCTTC
>TRBJ2-3|.|TRBV27|many
CASSRGLGPSTDTQYF
TGTGCCAGCAGCCGGGGGTTGGGACCCTCCACAGATACGCAGTATTTT
>TRBJ1-2|.|TRBV2|many
CASRDHWTSCTF
TGTGCCAGCAGAGACCACTGGACATCCTGCACCTTC
>TRBJ2-7|.|TRBV5-5|.
CASSLRWEVNYEQYF
TGTGCCAGCAGCTTGCGTTGGGAGGTGAATTACGAGCAGTACTTC
>TRBJ2-2|TRBD2|TRBV30|few
CACNSGRTDTGELFF
TGTGCCTGTAATAGCGGGAGAACGGACACCGGGGAGCTGTTTTTT
>TRBJ2-5|.|TRBV20-1|few
CSARDDGGPETQYF
TGCAGTGCTAGAGACGACGGGGGCCCAGAGACCCAGTACTTC
>TRBJ2-2|.|TRBV28|few
CASTWTANGELFF
TGTGCCAGCACCTGGACAGCGAACGGGGAGCTGTTTTTT
>TRBJ2-4|.|TRBV7-9|many
CASSTGGRNIQYF
TGTGCCAGCAGCACCGGAGGGAGAAACATTCAGTACTTC
>TRBJ1-1|.|TRBV29-1|few
CSVFDTEAFF
TGCAGCGTTTTCGACACTGAAGCTTTCTTT
>TRBJ2-1|.|TRBV7-6|many
CASSVRGAPSSYNEQFF
TGTGCCAGCAGCGTACGGGGGGCGCCCAGCTCCTACAATGAGCAGTTCTTC
>TRBJ2-1|.|TRBV9|.
CASSVGPSFHEQFF
TGTGCCAGCAGCGTAGGCCCTTCCTTCCATGAGCAGTTCTTC
>TRBJ2-5|.|TRBV28|many
CASKDPRAETQYF
TGTGCCAGCAAGGACCCCAGAGCGGAGACCCAGTACTTC
>TRBJ1-1|.|TRBV3-1|many
CASSQVRPGRAFFEAFF
TGTGCCAGCAGCCAAGTTCGTCCAGGGAGGGCTTTTTTCGAAGCTTTCTTT
>TRBJ2-7|TRBD2|TRBV6-1|.
CASSPRTSGSLPSYEQYF
TGTGCCAGCAGTCCTAGGACTAGCGGGTCCTTACCCTCCTACGAGCAGTACTTC